What follows describes a single TCR beta chain. The CDR3 has 13 residues. In germline, CDR1 is SQVTM, CDR2 ANQGSEA. The V end lost 0 bases, the J end lost 10 bases, and 15 bases lay between the germline ends. This sample is drawn from a study of OX40 agonist ivuxolimab in advanced cancers. The data were produced by immunoSEQ multiplex PCR, yet TCRdb's version contains in-frame clones alone and is incomplete. Seen here are approximately 45,000 clones, roughly 86% observed once, and the top ten hold under 15%. The origin of this receptor is an adult with an advanced solid tumor such as melanoma, head and neck, liver or kidney cancer. The material sequenced was CD4+ or CD8+ T cells sorted from blood, taken in a trial of the OX40 agonist ivuxolimab. The gene calls are TRBV29-1 and TRBJ1-1, with D possibly matching TRBD1 (5 bases). In DNA, the CDR3 is TGCAGCGTTGAAGAGGGGCAGGGTAAGGGAGCTTTCTTT. Its protein is CSVEEGQGKGAFF.